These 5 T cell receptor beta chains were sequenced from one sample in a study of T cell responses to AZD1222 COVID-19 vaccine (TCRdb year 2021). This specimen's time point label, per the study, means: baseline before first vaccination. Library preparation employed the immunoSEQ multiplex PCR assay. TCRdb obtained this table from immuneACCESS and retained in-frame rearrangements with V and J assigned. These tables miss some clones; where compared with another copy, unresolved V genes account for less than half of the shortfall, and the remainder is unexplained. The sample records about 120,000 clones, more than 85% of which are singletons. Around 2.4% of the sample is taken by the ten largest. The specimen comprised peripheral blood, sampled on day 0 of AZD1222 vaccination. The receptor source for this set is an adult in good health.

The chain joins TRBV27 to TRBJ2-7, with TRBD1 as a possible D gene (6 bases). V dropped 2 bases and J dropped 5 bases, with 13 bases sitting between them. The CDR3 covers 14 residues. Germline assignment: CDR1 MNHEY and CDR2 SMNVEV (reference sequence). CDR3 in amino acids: CASSLTQGSHEQYF. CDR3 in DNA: TGTGCCAGCAGTTTAACGCAGGGGTCCCACGAGCAGTACTTC.

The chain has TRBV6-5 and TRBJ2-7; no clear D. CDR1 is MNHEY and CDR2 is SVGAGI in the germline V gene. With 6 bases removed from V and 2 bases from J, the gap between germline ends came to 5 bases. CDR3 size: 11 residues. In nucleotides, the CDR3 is TGTGCCAGCAGGTTCACCTACGAGCAGTACTTC. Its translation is CASRFTYEQYF.

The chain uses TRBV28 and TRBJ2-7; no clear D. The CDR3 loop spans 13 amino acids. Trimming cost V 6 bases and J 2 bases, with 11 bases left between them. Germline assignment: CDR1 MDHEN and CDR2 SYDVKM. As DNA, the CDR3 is TGTGCCAGCAGGCCCACCAACACCTACGAGCAGTACTTC. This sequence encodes CASRPTNTYEQYF.

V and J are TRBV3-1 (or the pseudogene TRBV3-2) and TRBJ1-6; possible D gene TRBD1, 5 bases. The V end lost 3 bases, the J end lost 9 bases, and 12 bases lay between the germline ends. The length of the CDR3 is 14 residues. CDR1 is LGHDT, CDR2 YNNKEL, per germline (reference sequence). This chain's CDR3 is CASSHRAGSSPLHF. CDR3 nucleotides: TGTGCCAGCAGCCATCGCGCAGGGTCTTCACCCCTCCACTTT.

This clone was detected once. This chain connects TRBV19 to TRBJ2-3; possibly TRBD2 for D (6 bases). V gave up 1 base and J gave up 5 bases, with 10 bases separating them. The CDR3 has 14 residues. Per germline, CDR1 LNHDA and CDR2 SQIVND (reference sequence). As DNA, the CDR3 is TGTGCCAGTAGTATAGGACTAGTTGTAGATACGCAGTATTTT. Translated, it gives CASSIGLVVDTQYF. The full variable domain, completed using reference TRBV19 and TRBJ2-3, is DGGITQSPKYLFRKEGQNVTLSCEQNLNHDAMYWYRQDPGQGLRLIYYSQIVNDFQKGDIAEGYSVSREKKESFPLTVTSAQKNPTAFYLCASSIGLVVDTQYFGPGTRLTVL.